A selection of T cell receptor beta chains follows, all from one sample in a study of T-cell memory formation after mild COVID-19. TCRdb used MiXCR to reprocess the 5' RACE reads, holding one entry per CDR3 protein. The data show about half a million distinct CDR3 sequences, 18% seen once. What was sequenced was PBMCs or a T cell subset sorted from them (not recorded which). The receptor source for this set is an adult woman who had mild COVID-19 (a few samples of this study predate the infection). Cell type and time point are not known. The CDR3 runs from the conserved cysteine through the conserved F or W. Each record gives: J gene, D gene, CDR3 length, V gene, clone size, CDR3 DNA, CDR3 protein. A D gene is named only where the DNA matches it firmly. Not all rows give a size; the values are once, few, many and, for expanded clones, a class.

j_gene: TRBJ2-2
d_gene: NA
len: 15
v_gene: TRBV2
abundance: NA
CDR3nt: TGTGCCAGCAGCCCGAACCCCCTCGGCACCGGGGAGCTGTTTTTT
CDR3aa: CASSPNPLGTGELFF

j_gene: TRBJ2-2
d_gene: NA
len: 12
v_gene: TRBV5-1
abundance: few
CDR3nt: TGCGCCAGCAGCGCGGCGGGCGGGGAGCTGTTTTTT
CDR3aa: CASSAAGGELFF

j_gene: TRBJ2-6
d_gene: TRBD1
len: 18
v_gene: TRBV5-1
abundance: many
CDR3nt: TGCGCCAGCAGCCCAGGACAGGGTTTTTATTCTGGGGCCAACGTCCTGACTTTC
CDR3aa: CASSPGQGFYSGANVLTF

j_gene: TRBJ2-7
d_gene: NA
len: 14
v_gene: TRBV12-3/TRBV12-4
abundance: NA
CDR3nt: TGTGCCAGCAGATCCCCGGGCCACCTCTACGAGCAGTACTTC
CDR3aa: CASRSPGHLYEQYF

j_gene: TRBJ2-7
d_gene: TRBD1
len: 16
v_gene: TRBV15
abundance: NA
CDR3nt: TGTGCCACCAGCAGGGGTCCGGGACAGGGATCCTACGAGCAGTACTTC
CDR3aa: CATSRGPGQGSYEQYF

j_gene: TRBJ2-2
d_gene: NA
len: 14
v_gene: TRBV24-1
abundance: many
CDR3nt: TGTGCCACCAGTGACGGCAGGGACACCGGGGAGCTGTTTTTT
CDR3aa: CATSDGRDTGELFF

j_gene: TRBJ2-1
d_gene: TRBD1
len: 14
v_gene: TRBV6-5
abundance: few
CDR3nt: TGTGCCAGCAGTTCCAGGACAGGGGGCAATGAGCAGTTCTTC
CDR3aa: CASSSRTGGNEQFF

j_gene: TRBJ2-7
d_gene: NA
len: 12
v_gene: TRBV30
abundance: once
CDR3nt: TGTGCCTGGATCAGGGCCCCCTACGAGCAGTACTTC
CDR3aa: CAWIRAPYEQYF

j_gene: TRBJ2-7
d_gene: NA
len: 14
v_gene: TRBV6-6
abundance: NA
CDR3nt: TGTGCCAGCAGTTACGGGGGCGAAGAGGTTAAGCAGTACTTC
CDR3aa: CASSYGGEEVKQYF

j_gene: TRBJ1-2
d_gene: NA
len: 13
v_gene: TRBV29-1
abundance: NA
CDR3nt: TGCAGCGTTGAAATCAAACAGACCTATGGCTACACCTTC
CDR3aa: CSVEIKQTYGYTF